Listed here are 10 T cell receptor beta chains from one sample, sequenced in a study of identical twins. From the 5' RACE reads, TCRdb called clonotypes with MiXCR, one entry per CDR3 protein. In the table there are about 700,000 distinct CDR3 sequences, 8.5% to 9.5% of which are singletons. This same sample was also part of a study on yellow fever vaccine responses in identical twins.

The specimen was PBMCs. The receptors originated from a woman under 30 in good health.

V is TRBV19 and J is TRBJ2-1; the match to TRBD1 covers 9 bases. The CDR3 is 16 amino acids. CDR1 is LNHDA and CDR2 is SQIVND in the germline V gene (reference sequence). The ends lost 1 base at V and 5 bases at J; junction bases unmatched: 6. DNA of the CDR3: TGTGCCAGTAGTATAGTGCGGACAGGGGAAGACAATGAGCAGTTCTTC. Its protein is CASSIVRTGEDNEQFF.

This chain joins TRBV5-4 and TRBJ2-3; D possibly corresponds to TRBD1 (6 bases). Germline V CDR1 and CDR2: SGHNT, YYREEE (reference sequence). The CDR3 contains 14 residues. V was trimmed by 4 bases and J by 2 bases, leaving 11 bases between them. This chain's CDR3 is CASSIRTATDTQYF. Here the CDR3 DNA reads TGTGCCAGCAGCATCCGGACAGCCACAGATACGCAGTATTTT.

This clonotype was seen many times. The CDR3 here is CASSLVGSAYNEQFF. The CDR3 DNA is TGCGCCAGCAGCTTGGTAGGGAGTGCGTACAATGAGCAGTTCTTC. The J gene is TRBJ2-1, the V gene TRBV5-1; D is possibly TRBD2 (5 bases). CDR3 length: 15 amino acids. CDR1 and CDR2 from the germline V gene are SGHRS and YFSETQ. Deletions cut 0 bases from V and 4 bases from J, with 11 bases between.

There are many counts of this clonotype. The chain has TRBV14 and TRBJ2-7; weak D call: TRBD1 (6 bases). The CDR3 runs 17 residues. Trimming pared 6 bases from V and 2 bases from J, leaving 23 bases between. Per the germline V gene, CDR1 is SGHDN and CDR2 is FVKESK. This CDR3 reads CASRSYHPRGQAYEQYF. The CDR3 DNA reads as TGTGCCAGCAGATCATACCACCCCCGGGGACAAGCCTACGAGCAGTACTTC.

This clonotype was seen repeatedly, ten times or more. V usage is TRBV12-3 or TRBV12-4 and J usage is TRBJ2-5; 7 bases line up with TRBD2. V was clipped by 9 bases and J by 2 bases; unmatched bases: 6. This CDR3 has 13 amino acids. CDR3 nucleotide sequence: TGTGCCAGTCGGGCTAGCGGTCAAGAGACCCAGTACTTC. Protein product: CASRASGQETQYF.

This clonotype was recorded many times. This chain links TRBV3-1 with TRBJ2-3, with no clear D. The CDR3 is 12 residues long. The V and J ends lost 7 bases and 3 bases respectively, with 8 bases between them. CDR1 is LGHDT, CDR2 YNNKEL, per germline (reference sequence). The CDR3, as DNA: TGTGCCAGCAAAGGGCCAACAGATACGCAGTATTTT. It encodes CASKGPTDTQYF.

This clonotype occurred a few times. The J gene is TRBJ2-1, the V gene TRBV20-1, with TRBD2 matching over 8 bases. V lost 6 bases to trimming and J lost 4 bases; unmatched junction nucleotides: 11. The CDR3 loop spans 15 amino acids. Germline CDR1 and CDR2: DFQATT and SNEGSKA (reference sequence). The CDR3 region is CSAGVGGTRYNEQFF. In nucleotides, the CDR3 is TGCAGTGCCGGGGTAGGGGGGACTAGGTACAATGAGCAGTTCTTC.

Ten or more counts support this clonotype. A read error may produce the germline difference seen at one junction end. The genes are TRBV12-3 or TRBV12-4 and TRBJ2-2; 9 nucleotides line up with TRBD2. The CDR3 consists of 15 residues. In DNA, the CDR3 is TGTGCCAGCAGATTAGCGGGAGCGAACACCGGGGAGCTGTTTTTT. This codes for CASRLAGANTGELFF.

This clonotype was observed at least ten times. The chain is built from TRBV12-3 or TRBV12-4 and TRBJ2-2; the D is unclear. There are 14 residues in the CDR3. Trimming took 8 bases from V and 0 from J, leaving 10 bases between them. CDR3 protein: CASRASANTGELFF. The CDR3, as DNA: TGTGCCAGCCGGGCCAGCGCGAACACCGGGGAGCTGTTTTTT.

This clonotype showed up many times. CDR3 in amino acids: CATTMDGRFGTEAFF. As DNA, the CDR3 is TGTGCCACCACCATGGACGGCCGGTTTGGAACTGAAGCTTTCTTT. The genes are TRBV7-2 and TRBJ1-1; D remains unclear. Germline V gives CDR1 SGHTA, CDR2 FQGNSA. The CDR3 sequence is 15 residues long. V was cut by 10 bases and J by 5 bases, with 23 bases left in between.